What follows are 32 T cell receptor beta chains derived from one specimen sequenced in a study of shared clonotypes between healthy human individuals. Only CD45RO-negative cells positively selected for CCR7 counted as naive CD8 cells, so terminally differentiated effector memory CD45RA+ cells were excluded. TCRdb's copy holds only in-frame clones and misses some; the assay was immunoSEQ multiplex PCR. The sample has more than 2 million clones; 80% to 95% are singletons. Material: naive CD8+ T cells from PBMCs. The receptors originated from a man aged 18 to 29 in good health. Some clones in this sample may be carry-over from other donors' samples.

This clone was detected once. The chain uses TRBV9 and TRBJ2-3; 7 bases line up with TRBD2. The CDR3 is 17 residues long. V lost 4 bases, J lost 2 bases, and 13 bases stayed unmatched. Germline CDR1 and CDR2: SGDLS and YYNGEE. The CDR3 protein is CASSPTGERGFTDTQYF. CDR3 sequence (DNA): TGTGCCAGCAGCCCAACCGGGGAGCGGGGCTTCACAGATACGCAGTATTTT.

The chain combines TRBV7-9 with TRBJ1-4; tentatively, D is TRBD1 (6 bases). Trimming removed 2 bases from V and 11 bases from J, with 18 bases in between. Germline CDR1 and CDR2: SEHNR and FQNEAQ (reference sequence). This CDR3 contains 15 residues. As DNA, the CDR3 is TGTGCCAGCAGCTTAATTGTAACAGGGAAGGAGAAACTGTTTTTT. It codes for CASSLIVTGKEKLFF.

This rearrangement joins TRBV4-3 to TRBJ2-1; D not resolved. The CDR3 covers 13 residues. The germline V and J ends were trimmed by 0 bases and 7 bases, with 7 bases remaining between them. Germline-derived CDR1 and CDR2 are LGHNA and YSLEER. The CDR3 loop reads CASSQDRWNEQFF. CDR3 nucleotides: TGCGCCAGCAGCCAAGATCGATGGAATGAGCAGTTCTTC.

The chain couples TRBV4-3 to TRBJ2-7; the D call may be TRBD1 or TRBD2 (5 bases each). CDR3 length equals 15 residues. Germline assignment: CDR1 LGHNA and CDR2 YSLEER. V was clipped by 0 bases and J by 3 bases, with 12 bases between them. CDR3 DNA sequence: TGCGCCAGCAGCCAAGATTGGGGGACCGGCTACGAGCAGTACTTC. This translates into CASSQDWGTGYEQYF.

As regards this clone: Other DNA variants within this sample encode the same CDR3. The genes are TRBV19 and TRBJ1-1; D is unresolved. From germline, CDR1 is LNHDA and CDR2 SQIVND (reference sequence). This CDR3 is built from 13 residues. Deletions cut 5 bases from V and 1 base from J, with 8 bases between. The DNA of the CDR3 is TGTGCCAGTAGTCTCGGACCGAACACTGAAGCTTTCTTT. It encodes CASSLGPNTEAFF.

The chain links TRBV7-6 to TRBJ2-2; the match to TRBD2 covers 8 bases. Looked up from germline, CDR1 is SGHVS and CDR2 is FNYEAQ. The CDR3 spans 16 residues. V was pared by 2 bases and J by 1 base, with 3 bases of the junction left unmatched. As DNA, the CDR3 is TGTGCCAGCAGCTTATTTACTAGCGGGAACACCGGGGAGCTGTTTTTT. Protein product: CASSLFTSGNTGELFF. Filled out from reference TRBV7-6 and TRBJ2-2, the complete variable domain reads GAGVSQSPRYKVTKRGQDVALRCDPISGHVSLYWYRQALGQGPEFLTYFNYEAQQDKSGLPNDRFSAERPEGSISTLTIQRTEQRDSAMYRCASSLFTSGNTGELFFGEGSRLTVL.

The rearrangement uses TRBV6-5 and TRBJ2-1, with 7 bases identical to TRBD2. The CDR3 is 15 amino acids. V gave up 4 bases and J gave up 6 bases; unmatched junction bases: 9. The germline V gene has CDR1 MNHEY and CDR2 SVGAGI. CDR3 in amino acids: CASSWGEGRGNEQFF. CDR3 nucleotide sequence: TGTGCCAGCAGTTGGGGGGAGGGCCGGGGCAATGAGCAGTTCTTC.

V and J are TRBV4-1 and TRBJ1-2, with D perhaps TRBD1 (6 bases). The CDR3 spans 14 residues. The germline V gene encodes CDR1 MGHRA and CDR2 YSYEKL. V shed 1 base and J shed 6 bases, with 12 bases lying between them. The CDR3 coding sequence is TGCGCCAGCAGCCAAGGTCGCAGGGGCGATGGCTACACCTTC. This encodes CASSQGRRGDGYTF.

The chain couples TRBV19 to TRBJ1-1; D unresolved. CDR1 is LNHDA, CDR2 SQIVND, per germline (reference sequence). Between the trimmed V and J ends, which lost 7 bases and 11 bases, there was a span of 8 bases. This CDR3 is 9 amino acids long. This chain's CDR3 is CASIVEAFF. The CDR3 nucleotides read TGTGCCAGTATTGTCGAGGCTTTCTTT.

The rearrangement uses TRBV9 and TRBJ2-7, with 10 bases fitting TRBD2. Germline values: CDR1 SGDLS, CDR2 YYNGEE. The CDR3 is 14 amino acids. J was trimmed by 4 bases and V by 2 bases; bases with no gene match: 3. The CDR3 region has the DNA TGTGCCAGCAGCGTTAGCGGGAGGAATTACGAGCAGTACTTC. Its translation is CASSVSGRNYEQYF.

Only one count was recorded for this clone. The chain combines TRBV7-9 with TRBJ2-1; 9 positions agree with TRBD2. The CDR3 sequence is 16 residues long. V lost 5 bases to trimming and J lost 0 bases; unmatched junction nucleotides: 5. CDR1 SEHNR and CDR2 FQNEAQ come from the germline V gene (reference sequence). The CDR3 protein is CASSQSGRSSYNEQFF. The CDR3 DNA reads as TGTGCCAGCAGCCAAAGCGGGAGGAGCTCCTACAATGAGCAGTTCTTC.

The CDR3 region is CASSPPDVRVTETQYF. The CDR3 nucleotides are TGTGCCAGCTCACCACCGGACGTCCGAGTAACCGAGACCCAGTACTTC. J is TRBJ2-5 and V is TRBV18, with D uncertain. The CDR3 is 16 amino acids. Germline-derived CDR1 and CDR2 are KGHSH and LQKENI. V shed 0 bases and J shed 5 bases, with 16 bases lying between them.

The rearrangement joins TRBV6-1 to TRBJ1-4; TRBD1 agrees at 9 bases. V lost 4 bases to trimming and J lost 8 bases; unmatched junction nucleotides: 8. The CDR3 extends over 15 amino acids. Germline CDR1 MNHNS, CDR2 SASEGT. CDR3 sequence reads: CASSGWTGDMEKLFF. In DNA form, the CDR3 reads TGTGCCAGCAGTGGATGGACAGGGGATATGGAAAAACTGTTTTTT.

The chain recombines TRBV5-4 with TRBJ1-4; D is possibly TRBD1 (6 bases). The CDR3 has 14 amino acids. Germline assignment: CDR1 SGHNT and CDR2 YYREEE (reference sequence). Trimming took off 4 bases at V and 10 bases at J, with 17 bases between the two ends. CDR3 coding DNA: TGTGCCAGCAGCACGTACGGGGGCCTTGGAAAACTGTTTTTT. It yields the protein CASSTYGGLGKLFF.

This rearrangement joins TRBV6-5 to TRBJ2-1; D perhaps matches TRBD2 (5 bases). The V gene's germline CDR1 is MNHEY and CDR2 SVGAGI. V was clipped by 8 bases and J by 8 bases, with 16 bases between them. The CDR3 has 13 residues. The CDR3 sequence is CASGSSFTHEQFF. CDR3 nucleotide sequence: TGTGCCAGCGGTTCTAGCTTCACACATGAGCAGTTCTTC.

The CDR3 DNA sequence: TGTGCCAGCAGTCCCGGGACAGGGGCATCCTACGAGCAGTACTTC. It yields the protein CASSPGTGASYEQYF. The rearrangement joins TRBV27 to TRBJ2-7; 10 bases agree with TRBD1. From germline, CDR1 is MNHEY and CDR2 SMNVEV (reference sequence). This CDR3 has 15 residues. V gave up 5 bases and J gave up 1 base; unmatched junction bases: 5.

This rearrangement joins TRBV27 to TRBJ1-1; 11 bases line up with TRBD1. The V gene end was trimmed by 2 bases and the J gene end by 4 bases; junction bases not matched to a gene: 6. The germline CDR1 and CDR2 sequences are MNHEY and SMNVEV (reference sequence). The CDR3 covers 16 residues. CDR3 nucleotide sequence: TGTGCCAGCAGTTTAGGGCCGGGGACAGGGGGCACTGAAGCTTTCTTT. Its translation: CASSLGPGTGGTEAFF.

The gene calls are TRBV29-1 and TRBJ1-2; D not certain. The ends were cut back, 3 bases at V and 8 bases at J, with 13 bases in the middle. The CDR3 loop spans 12 amino acids. Germline CDR1 and CDR2: SQVTM and ANQGSEA. The DNA of the CDR3 is TGCAGCGTTGAGAAGACGACATACGGCTACACCTTC. It translates to CSVEKTTYGYTF.

This clone was detected once. Other DNA sequences from this sample encode an identical CDR3 as well. The chain is built from TRBV27 and TRBJ2-1, with D uncertain. Germline V lookup: CDR1 MNHEY, CDR2 SMNVEV (reference sequence). V was shortened by 2 bases and J by 7 bases, with 3 bases between the two germline ends. CDR3 length: 11 amino acids. Here the CDR3 reads CASSLENEQFF. The CDR3 nucleotides read TGTGCCAGCAGTTTAGAGAATGAGCAGTTCTTC.

The chain employs TRBV19 and TRBJ2-1; D gene unclear. Trimming pared 3 bases from V and 7 bases from J, leaving 16 bases between. The CDR3 spans 15 residues. From germline, CDR1 is LNHDA and CDR2 SQIVND (reference sequence). The CDR3 loop is CASSMFGAILNEQFF. In DNA form, the CDR3 reads TGTGCCAGTAGTATGTTTGGAGCGATTCTGAATGAGCAGTTCTTC.

The rearrangement joins TRBV14 to TRBJ1-2; D ambiguous. The germline gives CDR1 SGHDN, CDR2 FVKESK. V lost 0 bases and J 4 bases, leaving 12 bases between the germline ends. CDR3 length equals 15 residues. CDR3 region: CASSQDRNVGYGYTF. Written as DNA, the CDR3 is TGTGCCAGCAGCCAAGATCGGAACGTAGGCTATGGCTACACCTTC. The entire variable domain, with the rest obtained from reference TRBV14 and TRBJ1-2, is as follows: EAGVTQFPSHSVIEKGQTVTLRCDPISGHDNLYWYRRVMGKEIKFLLHFVKESKQDESGMPNNRFLAERTGGTYSTLKVQPAELEDSGVYFCASSQDRNVGYGYTFGSGTRLTVV.

The chain recombines TRBV30 with TRBJ2-7; 10 positions match TRBD2. V shed 5 bases, J shed 4 bases, and the junction held 8 bases outside the gene matches. The CDR3 loop spans 14 amino acids. Germline assignment: CDR1 GTSNPN and CDR2 SVGIG (reference sequence). DNA for the CDR3: TGTGCCTGGGCCCTAAGCGGGAGGGGGTACGAGCAGTACTTC. It yields the protein CAWALSGRGYEQYF.

This chain connects TRBV13 to TRBJ1-4; no clear D gene. The length of the CDR3 is 13 residues. Trimming stripped 8 bases from V and 5 bases from J, with 12 bases between. Germline values: CDR1 PRHDT, CDR2 FYEKMQ (reference sequence). Here the CDR3 DNA reads TGTGCCAGCTCTTTGAGGGCGAATGAAAAACTGTTTTTT. Translating it yields CASSLRANEKLFF. Variable domain in full (rest from reference TRBV13 and TRBJ1-4): AAGVIQSPRHLIKEKRETATLKCYPIPRHDTVYWYQQGPGQDPQFLISFYEKMQSDKGSIPDRFSAQQFSDYHSELNMSSLELGDSALYFCASSLRANEKLFFGSGTQLSVL.

This chain joins TRBV28 and TRBJ2-5, with 11 bases matching TRBD2. The germline gives CDR1 MDHEN, CDR2 SYDVKM. V was pared by 6 bases and J by 8 bases, with 11 bases of the junction left unmatched. CDR3 length: 15 residues. DNA of the CDR3: TGTGCCAGCAGATACCCTGGGACTAGCGGTTTAACCCAGTACTTC. Amino acid sequence: CASRYPGTSGLTQYF.

The chain uses TRBV15 and TRBJ1-1, with TRBD1 matching 8 bases. Germline CDR1 and CDR2: LNHNV and YYDKDF (reference sequence). V shed 4 bases, J shed 1 base, and the junction held 14 bases outside the gene matches. This CDR3 has 18 residues. The CDR3: CATSIADRVYFPNTEAFF. The CDR3 nucleotides are TGTGCCACCAGCATTGCGGACAGGGTCTATTTTCCGAACACTGAAGCTTTCTTT. Complete variable domain (other parts from reference TRBV15 and TRBJ1-1): DAMVIQNPRYQVTQFGKPVTLSCSQTLNHNVMYWYQQKSSQAPKLLFHYYDKDFNNEADTPDNFQSRRPNTSFCFLDIRSPGLGDTAMYLCATSIADRVYFPNTEAFFGQGTRLTVV.

The chain combines TRBV27 with TRBJ2-3; D could derive from TRBD1 or TRBD2 (5 bases each). Germline values: CDR1 MNHEY, CDR2 SMNVEV (reference sequence). V was cut by 8 bases and J by 4 bases, with 13 bases left in between. The length of the CDR3 is 13 residues. The CDR3 spells CASLPRGADTQYF. CDR3 coding DNA: TGTGCCAGCCTCCCGAGGGGCGCAGATACGCAGTATTTT.

The chain links TRBV27 to TRBJ2-5, with a weak D call TRBD1 (6 bases). The last part of the DNA fits TRBJ2-7 better; the J call may be wrong. This CDR3 is built from 14 residues. Germline V CDR1 and CDR2: MNHEY, SMNVEV (reference sequence). DNA of the CDR3: TGTGCCAATCCACTACCTATCAGGGGACACGAGCAGTACTTC. Protein sequence: CANPLPIRGHEQYF.

With respect to this clone: Other nucleotide sequences in the sample specify the same CDR3. The rearrangement uses TRBV27 and TRBJ2-1, with TRBD2 as a possible D gene (5 bases). CDR3 size: 15 residues. Trimming pared 3 bases from V and 1 base from J, leaving 10 bases between. Germline V gene data show CDR1 as MNHEY and CDR2 as SMNVEV (reference sequence). In DNA, the CDR3 is TGTGCCAGCAGTTTTGGACTCCCATCCTACAATGAGCAGTTCTTC. Its protein is CASSFGLPSYNEQFF.

This sequence joins TRBV27 and TRBJ2-4; D might be TRBD1 or TRBD2, each matching 5 bases. V was pared by 8 bases and J by 10 bases, with 24 bases between. Germline CDR1 MNHEY, CDR2 SMNVEV (reference sequence). This CDR3 region has 15 residues. The CDR3 nucleotides read TGTGCCAGCGCTCCGGGACCCCAAGCCAGAGGGATTCAGTACTTC. Residues: CASAPGPQARGIQYF.

This clone was detected once. For the CDR3, the DNA is TGCGCCAGCAGCCCCCGCGCGACAGGGGATCGGCATGAGCAGTTCTTC. Protein: CASSPRATGDRHEQFF. The chain couples TRBV4-1 to TRBJ2-1; TRBD1 matches 8 bases. This CDR3 contains 16 residues. CDR1 MGHRA and CDR2 YSYEKL come from the germline V gene. After removal of 4 bases from V and 8 bases from J, the junction contained 13 bases not matched to a gene.

The rearrangement joins TRBV27 to TRBJ2-7; the D is unclear. There are 18 residues in the CDR3. Germline CDR1 is MNHEY and CDR2 is SMNVEV (reference sequence). Trimming left V 0 bases short and J 0 bases short, with 18 bases between. The CDR3 region is CASSLSSYPTMTSYEQYF. CDR3 nucleotide sequence: TGTGCCAGCAGTTTATCGTCTTACCCGACCATGACCTCCTACGAGCAGTACTTC.

This chain joins TRBV4-3 and TRBJ2-3; TRBD2 agrees at 8 bases. Looked up from germline, CDR1 is LGHNA and CDR2 is YSLEER. This CDR3 contains 17 residues. Trimming removed 0 bases from V and 2 bases from J; junction bases left unmatched: 7. CDR3 nucleotides: TGCGCCAGCAGCCAAGACCAGCGGGAGTCTGACACAGATACGCAGTATTTT. Protein: CASSQDQRESDTDTQYF.